Given below is one T cell receptor (beta chain) in context. Its cognate antigen is unknown. This sample is part of a study of T cells in Graves' hyperthyroidism and ophthalmopathy. Study observations and caveats: In validation, the model predicted ophthalmopathy. These predictions came a median about 6.5 months before onset.

CDR3 length equals 16 residues. V lost 0 bases and J 5 bases, leaving 14 bases between the germline ends. The germline V gene encodes CDR1 WNHNN and CDR2 SYGVQD (reference sequence). Researchers took RNA transcripts and amplified the TCR beta CDR3 regions from them. The HTBI primer set served for first-round RT-PCR of the TCR CDR3. TCRdb reprocessed the multiplex PCR reads via MiXCR and lists one record per CDR3 protein. Of 540,000 or so distinct CDR3 sequences listed, 15% to 18% are singletons. Input material: blood. The sequence was collected from a woman aged 25 to 39 with Graves' hyperthyroidism. This chain joins TRBV10-1 and TRBJ2-1; D is undetermined. This CDR3 is CASSESWGRLNNEQFF. The CDR3 coding sequence is TGCGCCAGCAGTGAGTCTTGGGGTCGGCTAAACAATGAGCAGTTCTTC.